Listed below are T cell receptor beta chains from one sample, sequenced in a study of CD8+ T cells in alopecia areata. The assay was immunoSEQ multiplex PCR, and TCRdb's table has in-frame clones only and misses some. Here the sample spans some 190,000 clones, 55% to 70% being singletons. The sequencing used CD4+ T cells sorted from blood, collected at week 4, from a patient treated with tofacitinib. The receptor source for this set is a human donor with alopecia areata. Both conserved end residues are part of each CDR3. D genes are given only for firm matches. Clone size appears in some rows only: once, few, many, or a class for an expanded clone.

v_call	clone_size	d_call	j_call	cdr3_aa	cdr3_nt
TRBV23-1	.	.	TRBJ1-4	CASSHLDRWLGEKLFF	TGCGCCAGCAGTCATTTAGATAGGTGGCTGGGTGAAAAACTGTTTTTT
TRBV28	.	.	TRBJ2-7	CASSLGVYYEQYF	TGTGCCAGCAGTTTAGGGGTCTACTACGAGCAGTACTTC
TRBV29-1	few	.	TRBJ1-2	CSASNRRVGYGYTF	TGCAGCGCTTCAAACCGGCGTGTGGGCTATGGCTACACCTTC
TRBV5-1	.	.	TRBJ2-1	CASSAESGQSYNEQFF	TGCGCCAGCAGCGCTGAATCGGGACAATCTTACAATGAGCAGTTCTTC
TRBV5-1	.	.	TRBJ1-2	CASSLDSPGARGYTF	TGCGCCAGCAGCTTGGATTCCCCAGGGGCGCGGGGCTACACCTTC
TRBV29-1	.	.	TRBJ1-1	CSVADRPNTEAFF	TGCAGCGTCGCGGACAGACCGAACACTGAAGCTTTCTTT
TRBV28	once	.	TRBJ2-7	CATQDFPYEQYF	TGTGCCACCCAGGACTTTCCCTACGAGCAGTACTTC
TRBV5-1	.	.	TRBJ1-5	CASSSYWVVDQPQHF	TGCGCCAGCAGCTCCTATTGGGTGGTGGATCAGCCCCAGCATTTT
TRBV5-1	few	.	TRBJ2-1	CASSMLGARAGNEQFF	TGCGCCAGCAGCATGTTGGGTGCGAGAGCGGGTAATGAGCAGTTCTTC
TRBV4-3	.	.	TRBJ1-1	CASSQVAGTEAFF	TGCGCCAGCAGCCAAGTAGCCGGCACTGAAGCTTTCTTT
TRBV7-3	.	TRBD2	TRBJ2-1	CASSLGTSGSREQFF	TGTGCCAGCAGCTTAGGGACTAGCGGCTCCCGGGAGCAGTTCTTC
TRBV29-1	.	.	TRBJ2-6	CSVVRAGANVPTF	TGCAGCGTTGTGAGGGCTGGGGCCAACGTCCCGACTTTC